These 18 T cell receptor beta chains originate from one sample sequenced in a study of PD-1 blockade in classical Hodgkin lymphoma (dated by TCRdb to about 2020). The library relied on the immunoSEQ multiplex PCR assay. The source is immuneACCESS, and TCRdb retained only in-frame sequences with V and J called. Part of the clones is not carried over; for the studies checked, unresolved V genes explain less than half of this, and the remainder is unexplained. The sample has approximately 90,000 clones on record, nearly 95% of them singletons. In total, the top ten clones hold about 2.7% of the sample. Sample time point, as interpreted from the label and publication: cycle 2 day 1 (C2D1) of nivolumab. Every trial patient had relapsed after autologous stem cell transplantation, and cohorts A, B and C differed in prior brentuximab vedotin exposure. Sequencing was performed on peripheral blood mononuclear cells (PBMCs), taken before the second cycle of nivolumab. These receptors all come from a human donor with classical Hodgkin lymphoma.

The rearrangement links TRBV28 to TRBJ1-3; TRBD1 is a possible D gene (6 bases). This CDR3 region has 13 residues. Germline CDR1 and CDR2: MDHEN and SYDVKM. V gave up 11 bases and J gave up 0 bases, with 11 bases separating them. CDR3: CAGQGTSGNTIYF. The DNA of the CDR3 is TGTGCCGGCCAGGGGACCTCTGGAAACACCATATATTTT.

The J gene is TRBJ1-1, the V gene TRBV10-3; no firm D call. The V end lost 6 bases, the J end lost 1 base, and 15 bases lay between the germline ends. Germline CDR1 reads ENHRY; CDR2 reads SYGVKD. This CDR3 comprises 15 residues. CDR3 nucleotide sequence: TGTGCCATCAGGAGCGACGGAACCCCGAACACTGAAGCTTTCTTT. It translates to CAIRSDGTPNTEAFF.

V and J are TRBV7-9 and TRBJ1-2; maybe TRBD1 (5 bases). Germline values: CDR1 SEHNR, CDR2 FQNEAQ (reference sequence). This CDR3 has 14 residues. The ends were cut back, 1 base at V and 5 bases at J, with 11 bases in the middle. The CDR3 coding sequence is TGTGCCAGCAGCTTAGTTGCTGAGGGGTATGGCTACACCTTC. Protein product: CASSLVAEGYGYTF.

CDR3: CASSYAGGDGYEQYF. The CDR3 bases are TGTGCCAGCAGTTATGCGGGGGGCGATGGGTACGAGCAGTACTTC. The chain uses TRBV6-6 and TRBJ2-7, with 8 bases that match TRBD2. CDR1 and CDR2 from the germline V gene are MNHNY and SVGAGI (reference sequence). The CDR3 spans 15 residues. V shed 3 bases and J 4 bases; nucleotides not matched to a gene: 8.

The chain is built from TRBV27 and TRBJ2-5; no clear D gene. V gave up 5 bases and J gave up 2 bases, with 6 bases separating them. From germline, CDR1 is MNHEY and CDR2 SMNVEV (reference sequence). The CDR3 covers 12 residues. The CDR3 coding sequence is TGTGCCAGCAGTCCAAATCAAGAGACCCAGTACTTC. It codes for CASSPNQETQYF.

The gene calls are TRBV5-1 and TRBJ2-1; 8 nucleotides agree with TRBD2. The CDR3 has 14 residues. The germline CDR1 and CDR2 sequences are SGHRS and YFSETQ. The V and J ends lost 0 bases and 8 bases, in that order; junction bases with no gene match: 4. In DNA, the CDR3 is TGCGCCAGCAGCTTGGAGGGACTAGTTTATGAGCAGTTCTTC. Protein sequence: CASSLEGLVYEQFF.

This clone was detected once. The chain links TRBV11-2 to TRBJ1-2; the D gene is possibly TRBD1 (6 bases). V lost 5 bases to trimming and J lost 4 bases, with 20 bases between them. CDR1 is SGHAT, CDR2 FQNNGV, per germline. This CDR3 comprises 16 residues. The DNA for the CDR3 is TGTGCCAGCAGCCTCCTCGGGGGCAGGGGAGTCTATGGCTACACCTTC. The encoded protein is CASSLLGGRGVYGYTF.

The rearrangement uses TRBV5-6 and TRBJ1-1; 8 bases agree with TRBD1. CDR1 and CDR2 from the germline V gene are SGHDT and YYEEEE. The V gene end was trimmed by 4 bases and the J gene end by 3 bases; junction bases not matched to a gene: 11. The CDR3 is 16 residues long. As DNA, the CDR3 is TGTGCCAGCAGCAGGTGGACAGGGATGGTTTACACTGAAGCTTTCTTT. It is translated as CASSRWTGMVYTEAFF. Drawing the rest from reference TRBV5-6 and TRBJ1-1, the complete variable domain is DAGVTQSPTHLIKTRGQQVTLRCSPKSGHDTVSWYQQALGQGPQFIFQYYEEEERQRGNFPDRFSGHQFPNYSSELNVNALLLGDSALYLCASSRWTGMVYTEAFFGQGTRLTVV.

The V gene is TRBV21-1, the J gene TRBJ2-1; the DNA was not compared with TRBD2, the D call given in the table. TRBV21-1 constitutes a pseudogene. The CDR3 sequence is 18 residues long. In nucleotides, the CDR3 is TGTGCCAGCAGGGACCCTTCCTCAGCTAGCGGGAGTGTCAATGAGCAGTTCTTC. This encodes CASRDPSSASGSVNEQFF.

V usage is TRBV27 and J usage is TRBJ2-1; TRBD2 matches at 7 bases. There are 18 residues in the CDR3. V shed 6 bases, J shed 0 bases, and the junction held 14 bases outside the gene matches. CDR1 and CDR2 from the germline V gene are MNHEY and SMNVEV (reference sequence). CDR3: CASSTSDRREPSYNEQFF. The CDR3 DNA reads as TGTGCCAGCAGCACTAGTGATAGGCGGGAGCCCTCCTACAATGAGCAGTTCTTC.

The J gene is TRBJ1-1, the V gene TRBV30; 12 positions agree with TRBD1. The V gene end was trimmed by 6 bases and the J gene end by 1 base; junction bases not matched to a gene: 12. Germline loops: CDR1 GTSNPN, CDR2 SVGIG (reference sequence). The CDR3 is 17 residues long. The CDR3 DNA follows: TGTGCCTGTGGGACAGGGGGCTCCGGACTTAAGAACACTGAAGCTTTCTTT. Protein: CACGTGGSGLKNTEAFF.

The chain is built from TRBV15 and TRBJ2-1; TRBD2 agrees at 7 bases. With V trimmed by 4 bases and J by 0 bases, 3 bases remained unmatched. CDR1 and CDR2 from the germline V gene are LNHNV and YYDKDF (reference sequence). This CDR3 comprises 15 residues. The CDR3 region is CATSTLAASYNEQFF. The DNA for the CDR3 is TGTGCCACCAGCACTCTAGCGGCCTCCTACAATGAGCAGTTCTTC.

CDR3 sequence (DNA): TGTGCCAGTAGTGCCAGAGAGCACATTCAGTACTTC. Translated: CASSAREHIQYF. V is TRBV19 and J is TRBJ2-4; D gene uncertain. The V end lost 5 bases, the J end lost 8 bases, and 10 bases lay between the germline ends. The CDR3 loop spans 12 amino acids. Germline assignment: CDR1 LNHDA and CDR2 SQIVND (reference sequence).

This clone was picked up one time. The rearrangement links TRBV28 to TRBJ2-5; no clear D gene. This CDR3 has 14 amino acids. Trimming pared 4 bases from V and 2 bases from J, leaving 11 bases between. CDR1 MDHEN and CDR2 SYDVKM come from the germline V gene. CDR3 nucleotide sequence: TGTGCCAGCAGTTCCGGTGGGCGGCAAGAGACCCAGTACTTC. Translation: CASSSGGRQETQYF.

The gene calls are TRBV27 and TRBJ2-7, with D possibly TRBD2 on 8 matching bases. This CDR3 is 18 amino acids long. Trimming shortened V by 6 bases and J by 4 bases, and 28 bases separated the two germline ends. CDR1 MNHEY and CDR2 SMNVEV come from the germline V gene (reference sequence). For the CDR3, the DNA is TGTGCCAGCAGAGGGGGACAGACCCAGGGACTAGGGGCATACGAGCAGTACTTC. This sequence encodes CASRGGQTQGLGAYEQYF.

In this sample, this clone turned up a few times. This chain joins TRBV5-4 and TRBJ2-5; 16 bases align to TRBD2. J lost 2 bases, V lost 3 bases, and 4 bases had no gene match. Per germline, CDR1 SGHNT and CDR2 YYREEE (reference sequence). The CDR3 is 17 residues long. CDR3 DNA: TGTGCCAGCAGCTCGGGACTAGCGGGAGGGCTTCAAGAGACCCAGTACTTC. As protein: CASSSGLAGGLQETQYF.

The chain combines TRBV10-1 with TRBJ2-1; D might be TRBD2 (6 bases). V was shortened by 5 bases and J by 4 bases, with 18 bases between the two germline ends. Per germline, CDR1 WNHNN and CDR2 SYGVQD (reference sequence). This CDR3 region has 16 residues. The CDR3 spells CASSTRRPGDYNEQFF. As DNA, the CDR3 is TGCGCCAGCAGTACTCGGCGCCCGGGGGATTACAATGAGCAGTTCTTC.

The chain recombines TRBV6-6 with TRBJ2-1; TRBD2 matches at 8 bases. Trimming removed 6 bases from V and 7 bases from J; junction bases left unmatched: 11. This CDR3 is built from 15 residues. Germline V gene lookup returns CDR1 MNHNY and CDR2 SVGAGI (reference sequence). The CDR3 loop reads CASSSGTRPRNEQFF. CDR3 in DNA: TGTGCCAGCAGCTCCGGGACTAGGCCTAGGAATGAGCAGTTCTTC.